The rows below give T cell receptor beta chains drawn from one sample of a study of blood T cell repertoires in COVID-19. Assay used: immunoSEQ multiplex PCR; TCRdb lists only in-frame clones, some missing. The table includes 100,000 to 150,000 clones, about 86% detected once. Material for sequencing was peripheral blood. All receptors derive from a woman between 45 and 60 years old with acute or convalescent COVID-19. The conserved cysteine and the conserved F or W are not part of the CDR3 here. The order of the fields is V gene, J gene, CDR3 protein.

TRBV19,TRBJ1-1,ASRDPGQGMNTEAF
TRBV5-4,TRBJ2-3,ASSRGVRGTDTQY
TRBV10-2,TRBJ1-1,ASSPGTVNTEAF
TRBV10-3,TRBJ2-7,AISLTVGSSYEQY
TRBV5-8,TRBJ2-7,ASSLGQSYEQY
TRBV19,TRBJ1-5,ASADRGHFKPQH
TRBV27,TRBJ1-2,ASSAGQGQGYT
TRBV5-1,TRBJ2-6,ASSPAGDSGANVLT
TRBV13,TRBJ2-6,ASSSGLAGAGANVLT
TRBV30,TRBJ1-6,AWRMTGRNSPLH
TRBV5-1,TRBJ2-7,ASSLGQGTANINEQY
TRBV27,TRBJ1-1,ASSPRNMNTEAF
TRBV7-2,TRBJ2-6,ASSLVPQGVGSNVLT
TRBV28,TRBJ1-1,ASSKPTARGTEAF
TRBV6-1,TRBJ1-1,ASSEPPGAF
TRBV19,TRBJ1-2,ASRGDRGGYT
TRBV4-2,TRBJ1-2,ASSQDRRSTGMIYGYT
TRBV25-1,TRBJ2-2,ASSDTPPSAGELF
TRBV15,TRBJ2-4,ATSSRTGKNIQY
TRBV20-1,TRBJ2-3,SGGGPDTQY
TRBV6-5,TRBJ1-1,ASLPEGVRNTEAF
TRBV27,TRBJ1-2,ASSLPWDRGHENYGYT
TRBV7-2,TRBJ1-3,ASSLLGGAGPGNTIY
TRBV2,TRBJ1-2,ASRQGAKGGYT
TRBV7-2,TRBJ2-3,ASSPRGGASTDTQY
TRBV11-3,TRBJ1-4,ASSPKGAQEKLF
TRBV9,TRBJ2-3,ASSARLAGDGGDTQY
TRBV7-8,TRBJ1-1,ASRYLPPPRSSEAF
TRBV6-5,TRBJ2-7,ASRTDSYEQY
TRBV27,TRBJ2-7,ASSRPGAYEQY
TRBV14,TRBJ1-5,ASSPTEPSNQPQH
TRBV5-5,TRBJ2-7,ASSLAVPPEEQY
TRBV6-5,TRBJ2-7,ASRLGTANEQY
TRBV7-9,TRBJ1-5,ASSPGQGFGQPQH
TRBV6-5,TRBJ1-6,ASRNSNSPLH
TRBV19,TRBJ2-6,ASSKTVSGANVLT
TRBV19,TRBJ1-6,ASSIGGSSPLH
TRBV19,TRBJ1-5,ASSIGAGTAQQPQH
TRBV9,TRBJ2-7,ASSRTQADEQY
TRBV2,TRBJ2-3,ASSVGVQGGFQY
TRBV18,TRBJ1-5,ASRSGISNQPQH
TRBV6-5,TRBJ1-3,ASSYSRAQGNTIY
TRBV24-1,TRBJ2-3,ATSDRTGPGTDTQY
TRBV19,TRBJ2-1,ASSLWTSGGSSYNEQF
TRBV1,TRBJ1-2,TSSQDYGDLNYGYT
TRBV9,TRBJ2-5,ASSARTGNLGETQY
TRBV7-6,TRBJ1-1,ASSSQTMNTEAF
TRBV5-1,TRBJ1-1,ASRTETGEAF
TRBV5-1,TRBJ1-2,ASRGTDGYT
TRBV24-1,TRBJ2-4,ATSKGDLGSLAKNIQY
TRBV2,TRBJ2-1,ASSYGSPEIEQF
TRBV3-1/TRBV3-2,TRBJ1-5,ASSQDGGGRNQPQH
TRBV14,TRBJ1-3,ASSQGRGFGNTIY
TRBV29-1,TRBJ2-5,SVRQGLETQY
TRBV19,TRBJ1-5,ASSIKGGPPSSSQPQH
TRBV3-1/TRBV3-2,TRBJ1-1,ASRGTGRNTEAF
TRBV2,TRBJ2-5,ASTLGGAETQY
TRBV6-1,TRBJ1-5,ASSEAYSNQPQH
TRBV6-6,TRBJ1-2,ASSYPNRAYGYT
TRBV7-9,TRBJ2-7,ASSLVAAQGEQY